This TCR beta chain came from a study of blood T cell repertoires in COVID-19 (dated by TCRdb to about 2020). About the full investigation: Samples covering the acute and convalescent phases of COVID-19 were provided by collaborators in the United States, Italy and Spain. The prospective study material was composed of cDNA or gDNA derived from T cells, B-cell-depleted T cells, or PBMCs. Subjects who had been exposed to COVID-19, were actively infected with it, or had recovered from it provided the deeply sampled blood TCRbeta repertoires that made up the dataset. A freely available public database, intended as a resource for researchers studying the immune response to SARS-CoV-2, is where the repertoires were released. The samples were drawn from two sources: the first 160 participants of the ongoing ImmuneRACE study, and about 1,300 subjects contributed by 6 global collaborators. Sample metadata almost always included a de-identified subject ID, COVID-19 status, age in years and sex. Where available, HLA class I and class II types were obtained from metadata supplied by the sample provider rather than from assay-based typing.

As for this clone: Its recognized antigen is unknown. No base qualities exist here, and no much larger clone lies one base off it.

TCRbeta CDR3 regions were amplified from genomic DNA by means of the immunoSEQ Assay, a bias-controlled multiplex PCR. In the authors' own workflow: Within the assay, amplification of reference gene primers was used to estimate how many nucleated cells each sample contained. To quantify the absolute abundance of each unique TCRbeta CDR3 rearrangement, sequence reads were collapsed and filtered. For each sample, productive Simpson clonality was calculated as the square root of Simpson's diversity index across productive rearrangements. This immuneACCESS table, as held by TCRdb, lists in-frame sequences with V and J called but not all clones. Of the missing ones, under half trace to an unresolved V gene in checked studies; the others have no known cause. That table furnishes V, J and clone size, whereas the DNA furnished D and trimming. Present in this sample are 450,000 or so clones, 89% of which were seen just once. The top ten hold roughly 0.9% of the sample.

One collaborating source in Seattle enrolled patients while the patients were actively infected and followed the patients over time throughout the course of disease. The collaborating institutions used their own protocols to collect whole blood in K2EDTA tubes. Collaborator samples were shipped for TCRbeta analysis as frozen whole blood, isolated PBMCs, or DNA extracted from either sample type. General conclusions and limits of the study: The amount of clinical and demographic metadata varied by source and participant and was provided uncurated.

CDR1 and CDR2, per the germline V gene (reference sequence), are LNHNV and YYDKDF. After removal of 5 bases from V and 3 bases from J, the junction retains 8 bases not matched to a gene. Including the terminal cysteine and phenylalanine, the CDR3 comprises 16 residues. Only the CDR3 region is kept as DNA, spanning 48 bases read in frame from base 1. Source material: peripheral blood. The chain joins TRBV15 to TRBJ1-4; 8 bases in the middle match TRBD1. This receptor was obtained from a man between 18 and 35 years old with COVID-19, enrolled during active disease. The CDR3 corresponds to CATSESGTGSNEKLFF. The sequenced DNA: TGTGCCACCAGCGAGTCGGGGACAGGCTCTAATGAAAAACTGTTTTTT.